The entry that follows covers one T cell receptor beta chain sequence. In the original workflow: How many nucleated cells were present was estimated from reference gene primer amplification. Only in-frame clones appear in the TCRdb table, and some are missing; sequencing was by immunoSEQ multiplex PCR. That table is the source of V, J and clone size, and D and trimming were worked out from the DNA. The sample contains fewer than 250,000 clones, approximately 91% of which appear only once. The CDR3 contains 14 residues. CDR1 and CDR2 from the germline V gene are SGHAT and FQNNGV. The V and J ends lost 5 bases and 7 bases, in that order; junction bases with no gene match: 9. This specimen comes from a study of blood T cell repertoires in COVID-19. Study context: Samples of COVID-19 (acute and convalescent) were obtained from the United States, Italy and Spain. The analysed material was cDNA or gDNA that came from T cells, B-cell-depleted T cells, or PBMCs.

The chain combines TRBV11-2 with TRBJ1-2; TRBD1 matches 8 bases. The sequence derives from a man in his thirties or forties with acute or convalescent COVID-19. Sequences were obtained from peripheral blood. The CDR3 loop reads CASSIGQGASGYTF. The DNA for the CDR3 is TGTGCCAGCAGCATCGGACAGGGTGCCTCTGGCTACACCTTC. Supplemented by reference TRBV11-2 and TRBJ1-2, the full variable domain reads EAGVAQSPRYKIIEKRQSVAFWCNPISGHATLYWYQQILGQGPKLLIQFQNNGVVDDSQLPKDRFSAERLKGVDSTLKIQPAKLEDSAVYLCASSIGQGASGYTFGSGTRLTVV.